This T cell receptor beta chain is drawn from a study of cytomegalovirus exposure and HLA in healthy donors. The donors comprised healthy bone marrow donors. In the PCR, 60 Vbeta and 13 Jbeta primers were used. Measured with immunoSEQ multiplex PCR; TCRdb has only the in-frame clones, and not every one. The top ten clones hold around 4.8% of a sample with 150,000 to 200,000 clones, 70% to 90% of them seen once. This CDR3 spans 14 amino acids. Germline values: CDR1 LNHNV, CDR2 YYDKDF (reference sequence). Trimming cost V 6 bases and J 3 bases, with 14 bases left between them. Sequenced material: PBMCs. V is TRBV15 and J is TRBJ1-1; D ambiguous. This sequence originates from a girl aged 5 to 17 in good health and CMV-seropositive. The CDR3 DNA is TGTGCCACCAGTAGGAGAAAAATGGACACTGAAGCTTTCTTT. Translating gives CATSRRKMDTEAFF.